Following are 16 T cell receptor beta chains from one sample sequenced in a study of Ad26.COV2.S vaccination and SARS-CoV-2 variants. Method: immunoSEQ multiplex PCR; TCRdb's copy keeps in-frame clones and lacks some. The repertoire holds fewer than 400,000 clones, with around 90% as singletons. Treatment specified: some 19 received Ad26.COV2.S at low or high dose, single or two shots; 5 received placebo; per-sample allocation not given. On day 63 after the first injection, vaccine and placebo recipients gave samples. The input for sequencing was peripheral blood, taken in a trial of Ad26.COV2.S vaccine versus placebo. The receptors stem from a person between 18 and 65 years old who received the Ad26.COV2.S COVID-19 vaccine or a placebo.

The V and J genes are TRBV7-2 and TRBJ1-2; the match to TRBD1 covers 10 bases. V shed 5 bases and J 1 base; nucleotides not matched to a gene: 7. This CDR3 has 16 amino acids. Germline lookup yields CDR1 SGHTA and CDR2 FQGNSA. The CDR3 sequence is CASSLTGGSYNYGYTF. The CDR3 DNA is TGTGCCAGCAGCCTGACAGGGGGCTCCTATAACTATGGCTACACCTTC.

The V and J genes are TRBV19 and TRBJ2-3; 7 positions agree with TRBD2. V shed 3 bases and J 6 bases; nucleotides not matched to a gene: 6. The germline V gene encodes CDR1 LNHDA and CDR2 SQIVND (reference sequence). The CDR3 totals 14 residues. The CDR3 protein is CASSMSGTTDTQYF. DNA of the CDR3: TGTGCCAGTAGTATGAGCGGGACGACCGATACGCAGTATTTT.

This sequence joins TRBV7-8 and TRBJ2-5; 10 nucleotides match TRBD2. CDR1 is SGHVS and CDR2 is FQNEAQ in the germline V gene. V lost 5 bases, J lost 5 bases, and 8 bases stayed unmatched. The CDR3 has 15 amino acids. CDR3 nucleotides: TGTGCCAGCAGCGCCAGCGGGGGGGCCGTGGAGACCCAGTACTTC. Amino acids: CASSASGGAVETQYF.

This sequence joins TRBV24-1 and TRBJ2-3; 10 bases are shared with TRBD2. The CDR3 has 16 amino acids. Looked up from germline, CDR1 is KGHDR and CDR2 is SFDVKD. V was pared by 2 bases and J by 8 bases, with 9 bases of the junction left unmatched. For the CDR3, the DNA is TGTGCCACCAGTGATTATGGTAGCGGGGGGAGCGGTACGCAGTATTTT. It translates to CATSDYGSGGSGTQYF.

Only a few counts were recorded for this clone. The rearrangement links TRBV5-4 to TRBJ2-3; 9 bases agree with TRBD1. V dropped 1 base and J dropped 5; count of bases not matched to a gene: 5. The CDR3 totals 15 residues. Per germline, CDR1 SGHNT and CDR2 YYREEE (reference sequence). As DNA, the CDR3 is TGTGCCAGCAGCTTGAACAGGGGGCTCGGAGATACGCAGTATTTT. Translation: CASSLNRGLGDTQYF.

The V and J genes are TRBV10-1 and TRBJ1-1; D not certain. Germline V gene lookup returns CDR1 WNHNN and CDR2 SYGVQD (reference sequence). This CDR3 has 14 amino acids. V lost 5 bases and J 4 bases, leaving 14 bases between the germline ends. The CDR3: CASSLPPAGTEAFF. As DNA, the CDR3 is TGCGCCAGCAGTTTACCACCAGCTGGCACTGAAGCTTTCTTT.

The J gene is TRBJ2-1, the V gene TRBV29-1; 10 positions match TRBD1. CDR1 and CDR2 from the germline V gene are SQVTM and ANQGSEA. CDR3 length equals 17 residues. V trimming: 3 bases; J trimming: 4 bases; junction bases outside the gene matches: 12. In DNA, the CDR3 is TGCAGCGTTGAGGGGACAGGGGTTATAGTCGAATACAATGAGCAGTTCTTC. Translated, it gives CSVEGTGVIVEYNEQFF.

V usage is TRBV7-9 and J usage is TRBJ2-7; 8 bases map to TRBD2. CDR3 length: 16 residues. Germline lookup yields CDR1 SEHNR and CDR2 FQNEAQ (reference sequence). The V gene end was trimmed by 6 bases and the J gene end by 3 bases; junction bases not matched to a gene: 13. Here the CDR3 DNA reads TGTGCCAGCAGTGATATTATACGGGGGGGATTCTACGAGCAGTACTTC. Its translation: CASSDIIRGGFYEQYF.

Turning to this clone: A read error may produce the germline difference seen at one junction end. The chain joins TRBV5-1 to TRBJ1-2, with unresolved D. In germline, CDR1 is SGHRS, CDR2 YFSETQ. CDR3 size: 13 residues. The CDR3 nucleotides are TGCGCCAGCAGCGCTAACGACGCCCCTGGCGACACCTTC. Translated, it gives CASSANDAPGDTF. Variable domain in full (rest from reference TRBV5-1 and TRBJ1-2): KAGVTQTPRYLIKTRGQQVTLSCSPISGHRSVSWYQQTPGQGLQFLFEYFSETQRNKGNFPGRFSGRQFSNSRSEMNVSTLELGDSALYLCASSANDAPGDTFGSGTRLTVV.

The rearrangement uses TRBV6-5 and TRBJ1-2, with 9 bases aligning to TRBD1. Trimming at V came to 4 bases and at J to 8 bases, leaving 8 bases not matched to a gene. The germline CDR1 and CDR2 sequences are MNHEY and SVGAGI. The CDR3 runs 14 residues. The CDR3 DNA reads as TGTGCCAGCAGTTTGGGACAGGGCGCGGGAGGCTACACCTTC. Translating it yields CASSLGQGAGGYTF.

This clone was recorded once. The gene calls are TRBV5-4 and TRBJ1-4; a possible D gene is TRBD1 (5 bases). V lost 4 bases and J 7 bases, leaving 14 bases between the germline ends. The CDR3 spans 14 residues. CDR1 and CDR2 from the germline V gene are SGHNT and YYREEE (reference sequence). DNA for the CDR3: TGTGCCAGCAGCCGCAACGTTCAGGGTGAAAAACTGTTTTTT. It translates to CASSRNVQGEKLFF.

The chain joins TRBV5-1 to TRBJ1-2, with TRBD1 identical over 12 bases. Trimming cost V 0 bases and J 7 bases; bases outside gene matches: 7. This CDR3 has 16 residues. Germline loops: CDR1 SGHRS, CDR2 YFSETQ. The CDR3 DNA sequence: TGCGCCAGCAGCTTGGCGGCGGGACAGGGGGCCGGTGGCTACACCTTC. This gives the protein CASSLAAGQGAGGYTF.

There are a few counts of this clone. The rearrangement uses TRBV6-1 and TRBJ2-1; no clear D gene. Germline V gives CDR1 MNHNS, CDR2 SASEGT. The CDR3 runs to 13 residues. The V end was cut by 2 bases, the J end by 10 bases, with 12 bases between. The CDR3 loop is CASSERRAREQFF. CDR3 DNA sequence: TGTGCCAGCAGTGAAAGGAGAGCGCGGGAGCAGTTCTTC.

The chain combines TRBV21-1 with TRBJ2-7. TRBV21-1 corresponds to a pseudogene. The CDR3 sequence is 14 residues long. The CDR3 protein is CASSKGRHTYEQYF. Here the CDR3 DNA reads TGTGCCAGCAGCAAAGGACGCCATACCTACGAGCAGTACTTC.

For the CDR3, the DNA is TGTGCCAGCAGCTTGGCCGAGGGTCGGATGCGGGGGAACAATGAGCAGTTCTTC. Translated, it gives CASSLAEGRMRGNNEQFF. The chain recombines TRBV5-8 with TRBJ2-1; 7 nucleotides match TRBD2. Germline-derived CDR1 and CDR2 are SGHTS and YDEGEE. The CDR3 totals 18 residues. The V gene end was trimmed by 0 bases and the J gene end by 5 bases; junction bases not matched to a gene: 14.

Note on this clone: Other DNA sequences from this sample encode an identical CDR3 as well. The chain employs TRBV5-1 and TRBJ1-2; 8 nucleotides line up with TRBD1. The V and J ends lost 0 bases and 3 bases, in that order; junction bases with no gene match: 4. CDR3 length: 15 amino acids. CDR1 and CDR2 (germline): SGHRS, YFSETQ. CDR3 nucleotides: TGCGCCAGCAGCTTGGTTCAGGGGGCGGACTATGGCTACACCTTC. Translating it yields CASSLVQGADYGYTF.